Following are 25 T cell receptor beta chains from one sample sequenced in a study of Graves' ophthalmopathy and Graves' hyperthyroidism. For repertoire sequencing, the TCR beta CDR3 regions were amplified from RNA transcripts. The first round was an RT-PCR with HTBI primers, and the second round was a multiplex PCR. TCRdb redid the calling of the multiplex PCR reads with MiXCR, one entry per CDR3 protein. The table includes under 350,000 distinct CDR3 sequences, around a sixth detected once. The sequenced sample was peripheral blood. These receptors came from an adult man with Graves' ophthalmopathy.

Ten or more counts support this clonotype. This chain links TRBV6-1 with TRBJ1-2; D unresolved. The CDR3 consists of 13 residues. Trimming took off 4 bases at V and 1 base at J, with 7 bases between the two ends. Germline-derived CDR1 and CDR2 are MNHNS and SASEGT. CDR3 loop: CASSADGNYGYTF. The CDR3 DNA is TGTGCCAGCAGTGCCGATGGTAACTATGGCTACACCTTC.

The chain links TRBV27 to TRBJ2-4; no firm D call. Germline CDR1 reads MNHEY; CDR2 reads SMNVEV (reference sequence). Trimming removed 5 bases from V and 1 base from J, with 12 bases in between. The CDR3 runs 15 residues. In DNA form, the CDR3 reads TGTGCCAGCAGTCCCTTGGGTGGGGCCAAAAACATTCAGTACTTC. This sequence encodes CASSPLGGAKNIQYF.

The chain carries TRBV27 and TRBJ1-1; 8 nucleotides agree with TRBD1. Germline lookup yields CDR1 MNHEY and CDR2 SMNVEV (reference sequence). This CDR3 contains 15 residues. With V trimmed by 8 bases and J by 4 bases, 12 bases remained unmatched. CDR3 nucleotide sequence: TGTGCCAGCCTTACGCTCAGGGGGCGGGTCACTGAAGCTTTCTTT. Encoded protein: CASLTLRGRVTEAFF.

Worth noting for this clonotype: Its ends do not fully match the called genes, so a read error is possible. The rearrangement joins TRBV12-3 or TRBV12-4 to TRBJ2-7, with D unresolved. CDR3 length: 13 amino acids. Here the CDR3 DNA reads TGTGCCAGCAGTTTCGACGTCTCCCACGAGCAGTACTTC. It encodes CASSFDVSHEQYF.

This clonotype has ten or more counts. J is TRBJ1-6 and V is TRBV6-4; unclear D gene. The CDR3 sequence is 18 residues long. The V end was cut by 2 bases, the J end by 6 bases, with 20 bases between. Germline assignment: CDR1 MRHNA and CDR2 SNTAGT. CDR3 region: CASSDTHAPPEVNSPLHF. CDR3 DNA sequence: TGTGCCAGCAGTGACACCCATGCCCCCCCGGAGGTTAATTCACCCCTCCACTTT.

There are many counts of this clonotype. The chain carries TRBV19 and TRBJ1-2, with TRBD1 identical over 10 bases. Germline trimming cut 3 bases from V and 7 bases from J; bases unmatched to any gene: 8. The CDR3 totals 15 residues. CDR1 LNHDA and CDR2 SQIVND come from the germline V gene (reference sequence). The CDR3 reads CASSIGGTGASGYTF. The CDR3 coding sequence is TGTGCCAGTAGTATCGGGGGGACAGGGGCCAGTGGCTACACCTTC.

At least ten counts were recorded for this clonotype. The chain couples TRBV19 to TRBJ1-5; a weak D match, TRBD1 (6 bases). Germline V gene lookup returns CDR1 LNHDA and CDR2 SQIVND (reference sequence). The CDR3 consists of 14 residues. Trimming removed 2 bases at V and 7 bases at J, with 12 bases between. The CDR3 bases are TGTGCCAGTAGTATACGGACAGCATCCCAGCCCCAGCATTTT. Its protein product is CASSIRTASQPQHF.

This clonotype was recorded at least ten times. This sequence joins TRBV24-1 and TRBJ2-7; no clear D. Trimming stripped 3 bases from V and 3 bases from J, with 5 bases between. The CDR3 has 12 residues. Germline V gene lookup returns CDR1 KGHDR and CDR2 SFDVKD. CDR3 sequence reads: CATSDHNYEQYF. The DNA of the CDR3 is TGTGCCACCAGTGATCATAACTACGAGCAGTACTTC.

This clonotype was picked up many times. The chain combines TRBV6-2 or TRBV6-3 with TRBJ1-1; no firm D call. The V end lost 5 bases, the J end lost 1 base, and 8 bases lay between the germline ends. This CDR3 contains 13 residues. Germline V CDR1 and CDR2: MNHEY, SVGEGT. The CDR3: CASSPYKNTEAFF. CDR3 DNA sequence: TGTGCCAGCAGTCCTTACAAGAACACTGAAGCTTTCTTT.

The sample holds many counts of this clonotype. V usage is TRBV30 and J usage is TRBJ2-7; TRBD2 matches at 8 bases. Germline V gene data show CDR1 as GTSNPN and CDR2 as SVGIG (reference sequence). CDR3 length: 14 amino acids. After removal of 0 bases from V and 3 bases from J, the junction contained 4 bases not matched to a gene. The CDR3 DNA follows: TGTGCCTGGAGTGTCACGAGCGGGAGCTACGAGCAGTACTTC. Protein: CAWSVTSGSYEQYF.

The gene calls are TRBV19 and TRBJ1-5; D is ambiguous. This CDR3 is built from 16 residues. Trimming removed 7 bases at V and 5 bases at J, with 21 bases between. CDR1 is LNHDA, CDR2 SQIVND, per germline (reference sequence). CDR3 in DNA: TGTGCCAGTAATATTGTAGTCGGAGGGTACGATCAGCCCCAGCATTTT. It yields the protein CASNIVVGGYDQPQHF.

As to this clonotype: Mismatch with germline at one junction end may stem from a read error. The chain recombines TRBV24-1 with TRBJ2-6; tentatively, D is TRBD1 (6 bases). The V gene's germline CDR1 is KGHDR and CDR2 SFDVKD. This CDR3 region has 16 residues. The CDR3 loop reads CATSDNRDAGANVLNF. CDR3 nucleotide sequence: TGTGCCACCAGTGATAACAGGGATGCTGGGGCCAACGTCCTGAATTTC.

This clonotype was seen at least ten times. The chain uses TRBV20-1 and TRBJ2-7; TRBD2 matches at 13 bases. The J segment lost 7 bases and the V segment lost 6 bases, leaving 12 bases of the junction unmatched. The length of the CDR3 is 15 residues. Germline assignment: CDR1 DFQATT and CDR2 SNEGSKA (reference sequence). In DNA form, the CDR3 reads TGCAGTGCAAAGGGACTAGCGGGGCTACCTACAGAGCAGTACTTC. This encodes CSAKGLAGLPTEQYF.

This clonotype was recorded a few times. The V and J genes are TRBV3-1 and TRBJ2-7; no clear D gene. The CDR3 is 18 amino acids. Per the germline V gene, CDR1 is LGHDT and CDR2 is YNNKEL (reference sequence). With 1 base removed from V and 0 bases from J, the gap between germline ends came to 19 bases. In nucleotides, the CDR3 is TGTGCCAGCAGCCAAGTTTACAGACCAACCCAGAGCTCCTACGAGCAGTACTTC. Translated, it gives CASSQVYRPTQSSYEQYF.

At least ten counts were recorded for this clonotype. The chain has TRBV4-1 and TRBJ2-7; 13 nucleotides align to TRBD2. Germline CDR1 is MGHRA and CDR2 is YSYEKL. CDR3 length: 17 amino acids. Losses at the gene ends were 3 bases for V and 2 bases for J; bases not matched to a gene: 7. CDR3 in DNA: TGCGCCAGCAGCCAGATCTCCGGGACTAGCGGGACCTACGAGCAGTACTTC. This encodes CASSQISGTSGTYEQYF.

This clonotype has at least ten counts. V usage is TRBV20-1 and J usage is TRBJ1-2; no firm D call. Germline CDR1 is DFQATT and CDR2 is SNEGSKA (reference sequence). This CDR3 is 12 amino acids long. V dropped 8 bases and J dropped 2 bases, with 12 bases sitting between them. This chain's CDR3 is CSIKGRNYGYTF. The CDR3 DNA is TGCAGTATCAAAGGCAGAAACTATGGCTACACCTTC.

This clonotype was counted ten times or more. This chain joins TRBV18 and TRBJ1-1, with 11 bases that match TRBD1. Trimming took 2 bases from V and 6 from J; bases not matched to a gene: 2. This CDR3 is built from 14 residues. Germline assignment: CDR1 KGHSH and CDR2 LQKENI. In nucleotides, the CDR3 is TGTGCCAGCTCACCAGGACAGGGGGCGTCTGAAGCTTTCTTT. Translation: CASSPGQGASEAFF.

This clonotype was observed at least ten times. The chain has TRBV20-1 and TRBJ2-7; D uncertain. The CDR3 runs 12 residues. Germline-derived CDR1 and CDR2 are DFQATT and SNEGSKA (reference sequence). V lost 2 bases, J lost 4 bases, and 9 bases lay in between. The CDR3 DNA reads TGCAGTGCTAGACCCGACAAATACGAGCAGTACTTC. This translates into CSARPDKYEQYF.

This clonotype was seen many times. V gene TRBV28 combines with J gene TRBJ1-2; 7 bases fit TRBD1. The ends lost 5 bases at V and 8 bases at J; junction bases unmatched: 14. This CDR3 has 15 amino acids. Germline V gene data show CDR1 as MDHEN and CDR2 as SYDVKM. DNA of the CDR3: TGTGCCAGCAGTACACCCCCCCGACAGGGCGGCGGCTACACCTTC. Amino acids: CASSTPPRQGGGYTF.

This clonotype was seen repeatedly, ten times or more. The V call is TRBV12-3 or TRBV12-4, the J call TRBJ1-1; no clear D. V shed 7 bases and J shed 0 bases, with 12 bases lying between them. The CDR3 spans 14 residues. The CDR3: CASNLYPLNTEAFF. In DNA form, the CDR3 reads TGTGCCAGCAACCTTTACCCTTTGAACACTGAAGCTTTCTTT.

At least ten counts were recorded for this clonotype. V gene TRBV12-3 or TRBV12-4 combines with J gene TRBJ1-2; D is possibly TRBD1 (5 bases). The CDR3 contains 16 residues. Trimming took 7 bases from V and 6 from J, leaving 24 bases between them. The CDR3 is CASTASGQGQLNGYTF. For the CDR3, the DNA is TGTGCCAGCACCGCTTCAGGGCAGGGCCAGCTAAATGGCTACACCTTC.

This clonotype was observed a handful of times. Since a much larger clone is just one base distant, this may be a read error. The chain employs TRBV7-9 and TRBJ1-3; D gene ambiguous. CDR3 length: 13 amino acids. CDR1 and CDR2 (germline): SEHNR, FQNEAQ (reference sequence). The CDR3 nucleotides are TGTGCCAACAGCCCCTCTTCTGGAAACACCATATATTTT. Residues: CANSPSSGNTIYF.

This clonotype was seen at least ten times. CDR3 bases: TGTGCCTGGGCTACCGGACAGGGGAGCACAGATACGCAGTATTTT. This translates into CAWATGQGSTDTQYF. This chain uses TRBV30 with TRBJ2-3; 9 nucleotides match TRBD1. The CDR3 runs to 15 residues. Trimming at V came to 5 bases and at J to 0 bases, leaving 6 bases not matched to a gene. Looked up from germline, CDR1 is GTSNPN and CDR2 is SVGIG (reference sequence). Drawing the rest from reference TRBV30 and TRBJ2-3, the complete variable domain is SQTIHQWPATLVQPVGSPLSLECTVEGTSNPNLYWYRQAAGRGLQLLFYSVGIGQISSEVPQNLSASRPQDRQFILSSKKLLLSDSGFYLCAWATGQGSTDTQYFGPGTRLTVL.

In this sample, this clonotype turned up many times. V gene TRBV27 combines with J gene TRBJ2-2, with D uncertain. Trimming took 3 bases from V and 7 from J, leaving 6 bases between them. Germline V gene sequence: CDR1 MNHEY, CDR2 SMNVEV (reference sequence). The CDR3 loop spans 12 amino acids. The CDR3 DNA sequence: TGTGCCAGCAGTTTTTCCCGCGGGGAGCTGTTTTTT. This gives the protein CASSFSRGELFF.

This clonotype was recorded many times. The chain has TRBV28 and TRBJ2-5, with D possibly being TRBD1 (5 bases). Trimming removed 3 bases at V and 5 bases at J, with 16 bases between. Germline V CDR1 and CDR2: MDHEN, SYDVKM. This CDR3 spans 15 amino acids. The CDR3 DNA reads TGTGCCAGCAGTTTCCTCCGTGGGGCACAGGAGACCCAGTACTTC. Its translation is CASSFLRGAQETQYF.